A single sample gave rise to the 7 T cell receptor beta chains below, sequenced in a study of blood T cells in healthy people across ages. With a J-beta primer mix and a sample-barcoded 5' primer, a second PCR ran about 7 to 12 cycles. TCRdb analysed the 5' RACE reads with MiXCR anew, one entry per CDR3 protein. The top ten hold roughly 23% of the sample, which has roughly 1.9 million distinct CDR3 sequences, about 39% seen once. Input material: blood. The receptors were sampled from a human donor in good health.

On this clonotype itself: Just one base apart from a much larger clone, this may be a read error. J is TRBJ1-2 and V is TRBV20-1; 11 positions agree with TRBD1. The CDR3 extends over 12 amino acids. CDR1 is DFQATT and CDR2 is SNEGSKA in the germline V gene (reference sequence). With V trimmed by 7 bases and J by 10 bases, 8 bases remained unmatched. The CDR3 DNA is TGCAGTGGGGGACAGGGGGTACGTGACTACACCTTC. Its translation: CSGGQGVRDYTF.

This clonotype was observed a handful of times. For the CDR3, the DNA is TGTGCCATCAGGAGGAACAGGGGAGTCACAGATACGCAGTATTTT. Its protein product is CAIRRNRGVTDTQYF. The chain recombines TRBV10-3 with TRBJ2-3, with TRBD1 matching over 7 bases. The CDR3 spans 15 residues. Germline CDR1 reads ENHRY; CDR2 reads SYGVKD. V gave up 6 bases and J gave up 2 bases; unmatched junction bases: 8.

This clonotype was picked up many times. The gene calls are TRBV20-1 and TRBJ2-7, with 7 positions matching TRBD1. This CDR3 is 14 amino acids long. V dropped 2 bases and J dropped 5; count of bases not matched to a gene: 9. Germline V lookup: CDR1 DFQATT, CDR2 SNEGSKA (reference sequence). The CDR3 protein is CSARSRGFFNEQYF. As DNA, the CDR3 is TGCAGTGCTAGAAGCAGGGGGTTTTTCAACGAGCAGTACTTC.

This clonotype has ten or more counts. This chain uses TRBV5-1 with TRBJ2-7; TRBD2 matches at 11 bases. Germline CDR1 is SGHRS and CDR2 is YFSETQ. The CDR3 totals 14 residues. J lost 3 bases, V lost 5 bases, and 4 bases had no gene match. CDR3 in amino acids: CASSPTSGGYEQYF. CDR3 bases: TGCGCCAGCAGTCCTACTAGCGGGGGCTACGAGCAGTACTTC.

The CDR3 region is CASSLFGSGANVLTF. CDR3 coding DNA: TGTGCCAGCAGCCTTTTTGGCTCTGGGGCCAACGTCCTGACTTTC. The genes are TRBV6-5 and TRBJ2-6, with no clear D. V gave up 6 bases and J gave up 0 bases, with 9 bases separating them. Germline values: CDR1 MNHEY, CDR2 SVGAGI. This CDR3 has 15 amino acids.

In this sample, this clonotype turned up a few times. This chain connects TRBV19 to TRBJ2-5; no clear D. CDR1 and CDR2 from the germline V gene are LNHDA and SQIVND (reference sequence). The V gene lost 4 bases and the J gene lost 0 bases, with 6 bases spanning the gap. This CDR3 contains 13 residues. CDR3 region: CASSKVDQETQYF. Here the CDR3 DNA reads TGTGCCAGTAGTAAAGTAGACCAAGAGACCCAGTACTTC.

J is TRBJ2-3 and V is TRBV12-3 or TRBV12-4, with TRBD1 matching 9 bases. This CDR3 is built from 18 residues. Trimming removed 6 bases from V and 6 bases from J; junction bases left unmatched: 19. The CDR3, as DNA: TGTGCCAGCAGACCCAACCACAGGGGGCAAGGATCTTCCGATACGCAGTATTTT. It specifies CASRPNHRGQGSSDTQYF.